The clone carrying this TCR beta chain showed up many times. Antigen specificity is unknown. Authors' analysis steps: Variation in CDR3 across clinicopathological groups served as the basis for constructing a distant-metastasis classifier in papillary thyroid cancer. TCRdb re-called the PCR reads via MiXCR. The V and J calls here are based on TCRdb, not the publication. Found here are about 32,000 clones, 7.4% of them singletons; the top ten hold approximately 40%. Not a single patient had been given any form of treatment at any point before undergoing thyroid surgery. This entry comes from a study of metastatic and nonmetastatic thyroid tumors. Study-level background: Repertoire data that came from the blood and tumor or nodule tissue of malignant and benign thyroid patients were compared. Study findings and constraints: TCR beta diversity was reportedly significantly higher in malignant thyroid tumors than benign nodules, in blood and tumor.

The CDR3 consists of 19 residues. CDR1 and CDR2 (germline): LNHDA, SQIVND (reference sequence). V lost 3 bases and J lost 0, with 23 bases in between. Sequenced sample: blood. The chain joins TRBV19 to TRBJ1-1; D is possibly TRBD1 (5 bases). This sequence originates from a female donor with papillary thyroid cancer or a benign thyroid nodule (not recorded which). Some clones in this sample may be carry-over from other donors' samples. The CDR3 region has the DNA TGTGCCAGTAGTATTCAGGGCTGGGTCAGGGTTGGGATGAACACTGAAGCTTTCTTT. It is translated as CASSIQGWVRVGMNTEAFF. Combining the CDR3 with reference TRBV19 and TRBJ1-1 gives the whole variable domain DGGITQSPKYLFRKEGQNVTLSCEQNLNHDAMYWYRQDPGQGLRLIYYSQIVNDFQKGDIAEGYSVSREKKESFPLTVTSAQKNPTAFYLCASSIQGWVRVGMNTEAFFGQGTRLTVV.